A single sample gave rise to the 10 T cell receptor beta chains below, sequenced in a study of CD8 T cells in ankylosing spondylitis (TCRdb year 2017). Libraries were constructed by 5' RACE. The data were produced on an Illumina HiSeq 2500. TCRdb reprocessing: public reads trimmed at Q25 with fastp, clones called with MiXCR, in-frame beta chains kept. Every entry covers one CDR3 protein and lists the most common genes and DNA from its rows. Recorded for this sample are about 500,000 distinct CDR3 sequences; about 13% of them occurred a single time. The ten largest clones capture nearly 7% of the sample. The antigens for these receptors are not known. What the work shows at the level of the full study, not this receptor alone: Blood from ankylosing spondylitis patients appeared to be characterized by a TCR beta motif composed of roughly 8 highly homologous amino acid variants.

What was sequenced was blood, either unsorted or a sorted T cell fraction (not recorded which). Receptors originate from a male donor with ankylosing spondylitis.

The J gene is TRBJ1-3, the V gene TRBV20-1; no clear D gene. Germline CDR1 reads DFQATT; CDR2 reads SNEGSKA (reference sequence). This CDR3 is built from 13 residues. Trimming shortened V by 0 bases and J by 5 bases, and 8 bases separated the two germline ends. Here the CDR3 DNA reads TGCAGTGCTAGAGATCCCAGGCGAAACACCATATATTTT. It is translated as CSARDPRRNTIYF.

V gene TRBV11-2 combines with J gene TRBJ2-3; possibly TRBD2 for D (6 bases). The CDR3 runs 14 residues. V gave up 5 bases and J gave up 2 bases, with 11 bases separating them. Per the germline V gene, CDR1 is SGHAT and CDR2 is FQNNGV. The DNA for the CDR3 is TGTGCCAGCAGCCGACGGGAGTCCACAGATACGCAGTATTTT. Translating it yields CASSRRESTDTQYF.

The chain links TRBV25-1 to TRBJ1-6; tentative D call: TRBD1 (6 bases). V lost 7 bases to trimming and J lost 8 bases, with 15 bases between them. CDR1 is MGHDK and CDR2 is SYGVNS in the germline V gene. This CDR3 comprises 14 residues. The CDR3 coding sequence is TGTGCCAGCACTTGGGGGCCTTTCGATTCACCCCTCCACTTT. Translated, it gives CASTWGPFDSPLHF.

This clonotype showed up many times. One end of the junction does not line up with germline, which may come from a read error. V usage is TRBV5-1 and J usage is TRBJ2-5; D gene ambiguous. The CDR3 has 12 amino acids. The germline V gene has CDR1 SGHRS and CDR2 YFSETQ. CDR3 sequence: CASSLNQETQYF. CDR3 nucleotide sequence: TGTGCCAGCAGCCTGAACCAAGAGACCCAGTACTTC.

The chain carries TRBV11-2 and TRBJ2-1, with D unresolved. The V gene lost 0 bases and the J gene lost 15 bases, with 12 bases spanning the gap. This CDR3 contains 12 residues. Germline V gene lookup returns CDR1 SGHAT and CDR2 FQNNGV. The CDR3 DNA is TGTGCCAGCAGCTTAGATGGCCCGCACCCGTTCTTC. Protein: CASSLDGPHPFF.

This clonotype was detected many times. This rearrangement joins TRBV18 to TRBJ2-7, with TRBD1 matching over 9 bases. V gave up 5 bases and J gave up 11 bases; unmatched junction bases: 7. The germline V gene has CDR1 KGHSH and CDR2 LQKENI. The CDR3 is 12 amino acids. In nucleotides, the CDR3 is TGTGCCAGCTCATACGGACAGGGGAGGGAGTACGTC. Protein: CASSYGQGREYV.

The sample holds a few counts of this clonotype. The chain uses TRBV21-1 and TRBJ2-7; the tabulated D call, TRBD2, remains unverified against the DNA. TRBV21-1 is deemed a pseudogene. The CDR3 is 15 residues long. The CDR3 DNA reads TGTGCCAGCAGCGAGAGGACTAGCGGGAAAGCCGAGCAGTACGTC. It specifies CASSERTSGKAEQYV.

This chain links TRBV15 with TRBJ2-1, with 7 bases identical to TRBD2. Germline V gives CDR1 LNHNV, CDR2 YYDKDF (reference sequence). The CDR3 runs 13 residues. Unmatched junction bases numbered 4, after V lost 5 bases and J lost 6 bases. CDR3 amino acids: CATSSRLANEQFF. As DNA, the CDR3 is TGTGCCACCAGCTCTCGACTAGCCAATGAGCAGTTCTTC. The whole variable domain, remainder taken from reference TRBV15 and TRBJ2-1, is DAMVIQNPRYQVTQFGKPVTLSCSQTLNHNVMYWYQQKSSQAPKLLFHYYDKDFNNEADTPDNFQSRRPNTSFCFLDIRSPGLGDTAMYLCATSSRLANEQFFGPGTRLTVL.

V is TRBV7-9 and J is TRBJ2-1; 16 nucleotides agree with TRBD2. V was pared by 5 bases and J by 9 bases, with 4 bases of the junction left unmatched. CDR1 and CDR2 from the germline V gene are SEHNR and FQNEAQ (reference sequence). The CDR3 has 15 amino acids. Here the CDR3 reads CASSGTSGRATEQFF. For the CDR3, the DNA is TGTGCCAGCAGCGGGACTAGCGGGAGGGCCACTGAGCAGTTCTTC.

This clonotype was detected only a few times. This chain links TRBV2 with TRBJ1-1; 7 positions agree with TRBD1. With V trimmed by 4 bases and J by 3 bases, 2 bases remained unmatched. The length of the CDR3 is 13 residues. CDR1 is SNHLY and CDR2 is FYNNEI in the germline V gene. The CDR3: CASSATGYTEAFF. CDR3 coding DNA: TGTGCCAGCAGTGCGACAGGGTACACTGAAGCTTTCTTT. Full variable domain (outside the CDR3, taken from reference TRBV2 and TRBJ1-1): EPEVTQTPSHQVTQMGQEVILRCVPISNHLYFYWYRQILGQKVEFLVSFYNNEISEKSEIFDDQFSVERPDGSNFTLKIRSTKLEDSAMYFCASSATGYTEAFFGQGTRLTVV.